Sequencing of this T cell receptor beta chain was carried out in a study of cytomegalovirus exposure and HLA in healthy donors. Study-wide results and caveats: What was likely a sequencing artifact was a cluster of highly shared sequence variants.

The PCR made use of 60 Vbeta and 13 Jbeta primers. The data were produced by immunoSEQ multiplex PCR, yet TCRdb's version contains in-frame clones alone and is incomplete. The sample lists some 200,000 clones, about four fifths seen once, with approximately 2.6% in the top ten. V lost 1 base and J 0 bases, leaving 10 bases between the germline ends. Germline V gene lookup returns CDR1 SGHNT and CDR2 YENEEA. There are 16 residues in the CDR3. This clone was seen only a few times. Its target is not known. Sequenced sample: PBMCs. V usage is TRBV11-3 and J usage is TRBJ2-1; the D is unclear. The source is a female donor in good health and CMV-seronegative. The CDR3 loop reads CASSLALSGSYNEQFF. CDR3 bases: TGTGCCAGCAGCTTAGCCCTCAGTGGCTCCTACAATGAGCAGTTCTTC.